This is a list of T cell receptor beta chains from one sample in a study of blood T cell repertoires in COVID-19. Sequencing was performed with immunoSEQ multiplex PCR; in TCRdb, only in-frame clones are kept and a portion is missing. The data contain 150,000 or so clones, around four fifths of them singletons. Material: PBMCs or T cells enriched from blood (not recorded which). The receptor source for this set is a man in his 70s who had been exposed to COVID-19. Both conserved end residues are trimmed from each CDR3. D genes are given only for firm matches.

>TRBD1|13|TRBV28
ASSSGQARYRALH
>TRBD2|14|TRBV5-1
ASRGGGLADSYEQY
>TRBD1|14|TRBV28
ASSSPGTGNHNEQF
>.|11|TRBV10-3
AISDQVNTEAF
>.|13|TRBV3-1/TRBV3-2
ASSPRAGRGNGYT
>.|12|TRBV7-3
ASRQQRNTGELF
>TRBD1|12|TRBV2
ASSSDRVNYGYT
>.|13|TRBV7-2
ASSFGSGVGQPQH
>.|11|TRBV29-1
SVEDRGSYGYT
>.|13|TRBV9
ASSPLGQRTYEQY
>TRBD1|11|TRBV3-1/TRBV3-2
ASSLLGQDEAF
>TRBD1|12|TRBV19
ASIGTGQYYGYT
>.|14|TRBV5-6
ASSLRLGVGDYGYT
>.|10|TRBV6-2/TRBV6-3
ASSTDRGTQY
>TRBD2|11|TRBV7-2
ASSSAGRSEQY
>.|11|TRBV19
ASSTRARNEQY
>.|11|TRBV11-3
ASSPPDSYEAF
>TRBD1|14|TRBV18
ASSPPGQGDNQPQH
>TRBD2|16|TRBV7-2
ASSSRGGLAGAIGELF
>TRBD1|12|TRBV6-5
ASRKTGFNQPQH
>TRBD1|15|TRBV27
ASSLRQGVLTNEKLF
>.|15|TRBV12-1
ASSFEFGGPASYEQY
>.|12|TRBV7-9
ASSLVGVGTEAF
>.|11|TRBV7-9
ASSASRGDTQY
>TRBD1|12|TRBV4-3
ASSQGQGLYEQY
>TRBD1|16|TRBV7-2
ASSLSWTGGGANYGYT
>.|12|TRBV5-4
ASRWGQGGTEAF
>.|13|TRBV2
ASSLQGGGTGELF
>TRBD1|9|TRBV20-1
SAGQGPGQY
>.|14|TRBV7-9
ASSLAGGRTGNEQF
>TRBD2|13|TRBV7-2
ASSSIAGGFYEQY
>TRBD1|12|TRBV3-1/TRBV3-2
ASSRGTAGYEQY
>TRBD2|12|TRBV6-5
ASRSGGSMNIQY
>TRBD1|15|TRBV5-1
ASSGKQGVAGNSPLH
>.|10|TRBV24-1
ATSGSQNTIY
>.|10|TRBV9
ASSVTGETQY
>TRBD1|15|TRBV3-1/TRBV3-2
ASSQLTGTGANYGYT